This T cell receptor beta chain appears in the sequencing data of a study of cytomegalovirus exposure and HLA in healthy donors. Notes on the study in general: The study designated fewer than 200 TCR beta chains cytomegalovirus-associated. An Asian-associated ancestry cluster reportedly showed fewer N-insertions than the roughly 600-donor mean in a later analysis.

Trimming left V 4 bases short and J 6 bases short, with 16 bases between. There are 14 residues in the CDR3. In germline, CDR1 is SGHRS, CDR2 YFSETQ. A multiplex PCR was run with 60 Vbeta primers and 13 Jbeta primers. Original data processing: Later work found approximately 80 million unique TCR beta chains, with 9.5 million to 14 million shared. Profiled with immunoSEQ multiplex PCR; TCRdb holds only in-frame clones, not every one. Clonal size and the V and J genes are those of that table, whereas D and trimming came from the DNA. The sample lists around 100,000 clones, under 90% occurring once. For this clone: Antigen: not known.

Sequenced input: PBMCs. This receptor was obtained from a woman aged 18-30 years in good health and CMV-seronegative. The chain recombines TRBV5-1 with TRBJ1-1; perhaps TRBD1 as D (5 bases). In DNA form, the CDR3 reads TGCGCCAGCAGCCCTACCGTGGGGGGGGCTGAAGCTTTCTTT. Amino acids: CASSPTVGGAEAFF.